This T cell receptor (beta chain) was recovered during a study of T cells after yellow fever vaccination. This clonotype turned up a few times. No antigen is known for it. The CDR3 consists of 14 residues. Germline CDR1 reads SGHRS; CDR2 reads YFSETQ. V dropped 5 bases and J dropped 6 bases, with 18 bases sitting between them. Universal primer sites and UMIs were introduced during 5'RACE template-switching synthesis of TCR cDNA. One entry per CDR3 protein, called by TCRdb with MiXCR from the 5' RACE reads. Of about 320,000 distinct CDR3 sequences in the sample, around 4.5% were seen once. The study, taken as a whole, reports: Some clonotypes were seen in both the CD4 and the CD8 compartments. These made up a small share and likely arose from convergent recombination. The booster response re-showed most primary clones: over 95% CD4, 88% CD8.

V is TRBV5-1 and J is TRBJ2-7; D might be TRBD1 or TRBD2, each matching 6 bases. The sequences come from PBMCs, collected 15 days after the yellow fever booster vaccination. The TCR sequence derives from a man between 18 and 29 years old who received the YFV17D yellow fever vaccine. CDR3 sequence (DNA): TGCGCCAGCAGTCTCGGAATACAGGGAGGCGAGCAGTACTTC. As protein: CASSLGIQGGEQYF.